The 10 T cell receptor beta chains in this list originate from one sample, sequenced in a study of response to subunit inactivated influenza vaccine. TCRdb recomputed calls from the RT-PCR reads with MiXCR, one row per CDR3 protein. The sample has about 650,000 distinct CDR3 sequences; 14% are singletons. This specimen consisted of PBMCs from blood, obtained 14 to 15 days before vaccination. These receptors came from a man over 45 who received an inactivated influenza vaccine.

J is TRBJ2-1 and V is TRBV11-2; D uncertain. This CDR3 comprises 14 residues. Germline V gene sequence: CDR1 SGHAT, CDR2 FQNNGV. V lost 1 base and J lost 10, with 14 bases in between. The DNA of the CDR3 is TGTGCCAGCAGCTTAGGTTTCATTATGCACGAGCAGTTCTTC. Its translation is CASSLGFIMHEQFF. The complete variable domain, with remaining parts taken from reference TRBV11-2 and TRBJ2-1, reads EAGVAQSPRYKIIEKRQSVAFWCNPISGHATLYWYQQILGQGPKLLIQFQNNGVVDDSQLPKDRFSAERLKGVDSTLKIQPAKLEDSAVYLCASSLGFIMHEQFFGPGTRLTVL.

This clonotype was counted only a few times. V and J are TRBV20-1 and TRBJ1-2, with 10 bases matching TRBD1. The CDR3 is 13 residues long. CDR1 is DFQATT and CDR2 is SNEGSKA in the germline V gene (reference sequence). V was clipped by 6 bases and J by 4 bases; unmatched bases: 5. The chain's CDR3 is CSARTGGIYGYTF. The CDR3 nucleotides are TGCAGTGCGAGGACAGGGGGAATCTATGGCTACACCTTC.

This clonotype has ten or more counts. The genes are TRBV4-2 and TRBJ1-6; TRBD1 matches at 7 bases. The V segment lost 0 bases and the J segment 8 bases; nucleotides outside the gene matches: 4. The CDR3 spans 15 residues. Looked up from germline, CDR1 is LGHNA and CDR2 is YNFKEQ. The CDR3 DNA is TGTGCCAGCAGCCAAGATACAGGGGCGGATTCACCCCTCCACTTT. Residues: CASSQDTGADSPLHF.

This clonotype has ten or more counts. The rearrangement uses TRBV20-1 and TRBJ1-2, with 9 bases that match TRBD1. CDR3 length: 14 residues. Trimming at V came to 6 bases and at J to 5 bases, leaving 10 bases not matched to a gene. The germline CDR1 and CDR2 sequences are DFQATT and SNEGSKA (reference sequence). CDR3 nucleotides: TGCAGTGCCCCCCGGACAGGGGCTGAATATGGCTACACCTTC. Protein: CSAPRTGAEYGYTF.

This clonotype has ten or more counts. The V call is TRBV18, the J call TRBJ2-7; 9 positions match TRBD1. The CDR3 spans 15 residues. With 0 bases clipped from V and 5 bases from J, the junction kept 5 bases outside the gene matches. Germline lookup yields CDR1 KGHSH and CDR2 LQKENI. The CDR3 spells CASSPPMGQGDEQYF. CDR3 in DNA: TGTGCCAGCTCACCACCTATGGGACAGGGAGACGAGCAGTACTTC.

CDR3 sequence (DNA): TGTGCCAGCAGCTTAGATAGTTACGGGGCCTACAATGAGCAGTTCTTC. Translation gives CASSLDSYGAYNEQFF. The chain uses TRBV7-6 and TRBJ2-1; maybe TRBD2 (5 bases). This CDR3 comprises 16 residues. Trimming cost V 1 base and J 2 bases, with 12 bases left between them. Germline CDR1 reads SGHVS; CDR2 reads FNYEAQ.

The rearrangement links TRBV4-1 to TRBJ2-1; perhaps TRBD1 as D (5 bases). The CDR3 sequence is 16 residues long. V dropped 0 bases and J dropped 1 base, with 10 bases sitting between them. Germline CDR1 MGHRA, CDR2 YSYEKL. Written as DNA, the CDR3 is TGCGCCAGCAGCCAAGAGGGGCTAGTGTCCTACAATGAGCAGTTCTTC. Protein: CASSQEGLVSYNEQFF.

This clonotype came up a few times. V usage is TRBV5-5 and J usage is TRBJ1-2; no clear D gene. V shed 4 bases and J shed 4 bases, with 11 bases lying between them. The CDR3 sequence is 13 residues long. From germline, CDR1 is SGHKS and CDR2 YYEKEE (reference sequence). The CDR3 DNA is TGTGCCAGCAGCCCCCAGGCTGGCTATGGCTACACCTTC. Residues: CASSPQAGYGYTF.

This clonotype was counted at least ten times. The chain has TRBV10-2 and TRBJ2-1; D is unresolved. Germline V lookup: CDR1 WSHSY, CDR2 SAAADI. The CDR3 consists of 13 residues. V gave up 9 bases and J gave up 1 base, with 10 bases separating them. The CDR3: CASSPESYNEQFF. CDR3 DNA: TGCGCCAGTAGCCCCGAGTCCTACAATGAGCAGTTCTTC.

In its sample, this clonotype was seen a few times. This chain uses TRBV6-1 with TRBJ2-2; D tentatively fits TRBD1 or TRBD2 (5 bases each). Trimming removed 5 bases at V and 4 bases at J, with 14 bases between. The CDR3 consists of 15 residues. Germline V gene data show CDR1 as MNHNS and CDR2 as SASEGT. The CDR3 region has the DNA TGTGCCAGCAGTCCAACCCCGAGGGGCACCGGGGAGCTGTTTTTT. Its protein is CASSPTPRGTGELFF.